A single sample is the source of the 10 T cell receptor beta chains below, sequenced in a study of T cells in Graves' hyperthyroidism and ophthalmopathy. Authors of the study amplified TCR beta CDR3 regions from RNA transcripts. Carried out on the TCR CDR3, a first-round RT-PCR used the HTBI primer set. One entry per CDR3 protein, called by TCRdb with MiXCR from the multiplex PCR reads. The sample shows about 320,000 distinct CDR3 sequences, approximately 15% of them seen only once. Sequenced sample: blood. These receptors came from a man aged 30 to 39 with Graves' hyperthyroidism.

This clonotype has more than one count but fewer than ten. The J gene is TRBJ1-4, the V gene TRBV5-1; D ambiguous. Trimming removed 5 bases at V and 5 bases at J, with 10 bases between. There are 13 residues in the CDR3. CDR1 is SGHRS and CDR2 is YFSETQ in the germline V gene. This chain's CDR3 is CASSLSPNEKLFF. CDR3 nucleotide sequence: TGCGCCAGCAGTCTTTCCCCCAATGAAAAACTGTTTTTT.

This clonotype appeared once. The chain couples TRBV29-1 to TRBJ1-2; D call uncertain. The CDR3 has 11 residues. Trimming cost V 4 bases and J 2 bases, with 5 bases left between them. The germline CDR1 and CDR2 sequences are SQVTM and ANQGSEA. Here the CDR3 DNA reads TGCAGCGTTGGGGAGAACTATGGCTACACCTTC. It yields the protein CSVGENYGYTF.

This clonotype was recorded at least ten times. This chain links TRBV3-1 with TRBJ2-3, with TRBD2 matching 8 bases. Trimming removed 4 bases from V and 5 bases from J; junction bases left unmatched: 11. The CDR3 length is 16 residues. The V gene's germline CDR1 is LGHDT and CDR2 YNNKEL (reference sequence). The CDR3, as DNA: TGTGCCAGCAGCCTGGTCGGTGGGACTAGACGAGATACGCAGTATTTT. This codes for CASSLVGGTRRDTQYF.

Comments on this clonotype: A much bigger clone sits one base away, suggesting this may be a read error. CDR3 nucleotides: TGTGCCATCAGTGAGGGCAGAGAGCTGTTTTTT. Translating it yields CAISEGRELFF. J is TRBJ2-2 and V is TRBV24-1, with D possibly matching TRBD2 (5 bases). The germline V gene has CDR1 KGHDR and CDR2 SFDVKD. This CDR3 is built from 11 residues.

The chain carries TRBV7-8 and TRBJ2-3; 9 nucleotides agree with TRBD2. J was trimmed by 4 bases and V by 5 bases; bases with no gene match: 10. The CDR3 spans 16 residues. Germline assignment: CDR1 SGHVS and CDR2 FQNEAQ. The CDR3 DNA reads TGTGCCAGCAGCCCAGGGATTCAGCGGGAGGCAGATACGCAGTATTTT. It specifies CASSPGIQREADTQYF.

This clonotype was seen ten or more times. The gene calls are TRBV18 and TRBJ2-2; TRBD2 agrees at 9 bases. The V gene's germline CDR1 is KGHSH and CDR2 LQKENI. The CDR3 contains 16 residues. V lost 6 bases and J lost 2; bases outside the gene matches: 7. The CDR3 reads CASSDSSGRNTGELFF. DNA for the CDR3: TGTGCCAGCTCCGACAGTAGCGGGAGAAACACCGGGGAGCTGTTTTTT.

The chain employs TRBV16 and TRBJ1-2, with D uncertain. Germline lookup yields CDR1 KGHSY and CDR2 FQNENV. This CDR3 is built from 13 residues. V lost 2 bases and J 2 bases, leaving 6 bases between the germline ends. The CDR3 spells CASSQTKNYGYTF. The CDR3 DNA reads as TGTGCCAGCAGCCAAACCAAGAACTATGGCTACACCTTC.

The chain employs TRBV29-1 and TRBJ2-1; TRBD2 aligns across 8 bases. Germline V CDR1 and CDR2: SQVTM, ANQGSEA. Unmatched junction bases numbered 9, after V lost 5 bases and J lost 0 bases. The CDR3 is 16 residues long. This CDR3 is CSVPGGAGGSYNEQFF. Here the CDR3 DNA reads TGCAGCGTTCCCGGGGGGGCCGGTGGCTCCTACAATGAGCAGTTCTTC.

This clonotype was found many times. The chain uses TRBV12-3 or TRBV12-4 and TRBJ2-3, with 9 bases identical to TRBD2. Germline trimming cut 2 bases from V and 8 bases from J; bases unmatched to any gene: 5. This CDR3 contains 14 residues. CDR3 residues: CASSLSSGRGTQYF. CDR3 in DNA: TGTGCCAGCAGTTTAAGTAGCGGGAGAGGTACGCAGTATTTT.

The chain links TRBV25-1 to TRBJ2-1, with D possibly TRBD1 on 5 matching bases. The CDR3 has 14 amino acids. Germline assignment: CDR1 MGHDK and CDR2 SYGVNS. With 7 bases removed from V and 3 bases from J, the gap between germline ends came to 13 bases. DNA for the CDR3: TGTGCCAGCACCAGGGCTAACGACTACAATGAGCAGTTCTTC. Its translation: CASTRANDYNEQFF.